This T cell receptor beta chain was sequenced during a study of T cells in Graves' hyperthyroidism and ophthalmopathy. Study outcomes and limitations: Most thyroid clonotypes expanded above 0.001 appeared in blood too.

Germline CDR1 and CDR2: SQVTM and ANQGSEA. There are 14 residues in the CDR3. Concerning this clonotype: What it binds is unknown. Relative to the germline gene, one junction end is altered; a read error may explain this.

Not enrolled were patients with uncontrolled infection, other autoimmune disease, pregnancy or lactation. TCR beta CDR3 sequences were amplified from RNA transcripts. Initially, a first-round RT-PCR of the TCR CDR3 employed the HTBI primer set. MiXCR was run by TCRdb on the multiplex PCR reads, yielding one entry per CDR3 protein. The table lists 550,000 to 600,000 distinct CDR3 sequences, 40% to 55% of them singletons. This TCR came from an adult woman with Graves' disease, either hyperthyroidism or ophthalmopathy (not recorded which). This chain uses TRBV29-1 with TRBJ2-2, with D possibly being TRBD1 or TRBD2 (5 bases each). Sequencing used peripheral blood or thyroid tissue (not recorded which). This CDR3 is CSVAPRVNTGELSW. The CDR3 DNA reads TGCAGCGTTGCCCCCAGGGTGAACACCGGGGAGCTGTCTTGG.